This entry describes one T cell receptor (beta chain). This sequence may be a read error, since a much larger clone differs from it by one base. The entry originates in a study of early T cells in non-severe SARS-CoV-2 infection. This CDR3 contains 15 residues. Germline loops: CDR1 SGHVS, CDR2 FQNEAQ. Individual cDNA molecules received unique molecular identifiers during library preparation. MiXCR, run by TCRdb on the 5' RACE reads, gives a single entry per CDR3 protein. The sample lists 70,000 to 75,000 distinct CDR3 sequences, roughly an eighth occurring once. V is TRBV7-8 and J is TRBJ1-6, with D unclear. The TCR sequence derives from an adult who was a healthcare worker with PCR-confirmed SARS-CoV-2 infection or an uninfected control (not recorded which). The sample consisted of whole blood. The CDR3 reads CASSLAGAVDSPLLF. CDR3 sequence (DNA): TGTGCCAGCAGCTTAGCGGGCGCTGTAGATTCACCCCTCCTCTTT.